A single sample gave rise to the 8 T cell receptor beta chains below, sequenced in a study (dated 2022 in TCRdb). Receptor amplification or capture employed the immunoSEQ multiplex PCR assay. In TCRdb, the immuneACCESS table is reduced to in-frame sequences with V and J assigned. These tables do not hold every clone; where another copy was compared, an unresolved V gene accounts for under half, and the others remain unexplained. This sample is represented by tens of thousands of clones; 85% to 95% of them were singletons. The top ten clones comprise roughly 4.2% of the sample. Source material: PBMCs. These TCRs come from a man aged 35 to 55 with rheumatoid arthritis.

V and J are TRBV6-5 and TRBJ2-7, with D unclear. Looked up from germline, CDR1 is MNHEY and CDR2 is SVGAGI. Trimming left V 0 bases short and J 4 bases short, with 7 bases between. This CDR3 is built from 13 residues. CDR3 coding DNA: TGTGCCAGCAGTTACTCGGCCGGGTACGAGCAGTACTTC. It encodes CASSYSAGYEQYF.

CDR3 loop: CASSFFTSGNTIYF. The CDR3 DNA is TGTGCCAGCAGTTTTTTCACCTCTGGAAACACCATATATTTT. The chain recombines TRBV28 with TRBJ1-3; D not resolved. Per the germline V gene, CDR1 is MDHEN and CDR2 is SYDVKM. This CDR3 has 14 residues. Trimming took off 3 bases at V and 0 bases at J, with 6 bases between the two ends.

J is TRBJ2-7 and V is TRBV7-9; D remains unclear. Germline V gene data show CDR1 as SEHNR and CDR2 as FQNEAQ (reference sequence). The V end was cut by 5 bases, the J end by 0 bases, with 17 bases between. The CDR3 has 16 amino acids. CDR3 coding DNA: TGTGCCAGCAGCCTCCCCTCGGCCCAAACCTCCTACGAGCAGTACTTC. It is translated as CASSLPSAQTSYEQYF.

The chain recombines TRBV11-1 with TRBJ2-7; perhaps TRBD2 as D (5 bases). Germline V gene lookup returns CDR1 SGHAT and CDR2 FQDESV (reference sequence). Trimming took 0 bases from V and 0 from J, leaving 6 bases between them. The CDR3 extends over 14 amino acids. The CDR3 reads CASSLAGASYEQYF. The CDR3 DNA sequence: TGTGCCAGCAGCTTAGCGGGAGCCTCCTACGAGCAGTACTTC.

This chain links TRBV30 with TRBJ1-1; D is undetermined. The CDR3 runs to 14 residues. Germline CDR1 and CDR2: GTSNPN and SVGIG (reference sequence). Trimming stripped 3 bases from V and 4 bases from J, with 15 bases between. The CDR3 DNA is TGTGCCTGGAGGCCCCCCACGGGGAGCACTGAAGCTTTCTTT. Translating gives CAWRPPTGSTEAFF.

The chain combines TRBV27 with TRBJ2-7; D tentatively fits TRBD1 or TRBD2 (5 bases each). Germline CDR1 MNHEY, CDR2 SMNVEV (reference sequence). V gave up 0 bases and J gave up 2 bases, with 14 bases separating them. The CDR3 runs 16 residues. CDR3 region: CASSLSGPGPTYEQYF. CDR3 nucleotide sequence: TGTGCCAGCAGTTTATCGGGTCCGGGGCCCACCTACGAGCAGTACTTC.

J is TRBJ1-2 and V is TRBV5-1; 8 positions agree with TRBD1. Germline CDR1 SGHRS, CDR2 YFSETQ. The length of the CDR3 is 15 residues. With V trimmed by 0 bases and J by 1 base, 2 bases remained unmatched. For the CDR3, the DNA is TGCGCCAGCAGCTTGGGGGACAGGATTAACTATGGCTACACCTTC. Protein product: CASSLGDRINYGYTF.

The chain carries TRBV7-9 and TRBJ2-1, with 13 positions matching TRBD2. Germline CDR1 SEHNR, CDR2 FQNEAQ (reference sequence). V was clipped by 5 bases and J by 8 bases; unmatched bases: 6. The CDR3 contains 15 residues. The CDR3 loop reads CASSPDGLAGDEQFF. CDR3 in DNA: TGTGCCAGCAGCCCGGACGGACTAGCGGGGGATGAGCAGTTCTTC. Looking up the rest from reference TRBV7-9 and TRBJ2-1 gives the full variable domain: DTGVSQNPRHKITKRGQNVTFRCDPISEHNRLYWYRQTLGQGPEFLTYFQNEAQLEKSRLLSDRFSAERPKGSFSTLEIQRTEQGDSAMYLCASSPDGLAGDEQFFGPGTRLTVL.